This T cell receptor beta chain was sequenced during a study of blood T cell repertoires in COVID-19. Clones were read by immunoSEQ multiplex PCR, and TCRdb kept only the in-frame ones, dropping some. The table lists about 84,000 clones, 83% of them singletons, with under 35% in the top ten. The CDR3 totals 15 residues. After removal of 6 bases from V and 8 bases from J, the junction contained 13 bases not matched to a gene. Per the germline V gene, CDR1 is MDHEN and CDR2 is SYDVKM. The chain has TRBV28 and TRBJ2-1; 7 bases align to TRBD2. The sample consisted of peripheral blood. The receptor's source is a woman older than 75 with acute or convalescent COVID-19. The CDR3 DNA reads TGTGCCAGCAGCCCCCCCGGACTAGGAAGGGATGAGCAGTTCTTC. Its translation: CASSPPGLGRDEQFF.